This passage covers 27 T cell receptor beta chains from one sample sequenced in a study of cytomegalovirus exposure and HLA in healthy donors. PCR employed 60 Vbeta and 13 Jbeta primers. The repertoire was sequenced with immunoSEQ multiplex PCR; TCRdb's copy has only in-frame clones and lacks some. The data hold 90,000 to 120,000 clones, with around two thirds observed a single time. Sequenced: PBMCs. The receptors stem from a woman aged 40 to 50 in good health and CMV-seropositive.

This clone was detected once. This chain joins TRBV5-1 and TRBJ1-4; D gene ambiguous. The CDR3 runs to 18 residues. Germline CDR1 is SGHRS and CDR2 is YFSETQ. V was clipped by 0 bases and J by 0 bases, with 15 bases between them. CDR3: CASSLGGGGGSTNEKLFF. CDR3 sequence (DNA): TGCGCCAGCAGCTTGGGAGGAGGTGGCGGTTCAACTAATGAAAAACTGTTTTTT.

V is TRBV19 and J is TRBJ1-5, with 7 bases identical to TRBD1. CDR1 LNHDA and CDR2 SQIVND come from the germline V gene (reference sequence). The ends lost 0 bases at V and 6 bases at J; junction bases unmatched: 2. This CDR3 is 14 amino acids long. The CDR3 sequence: CASSIETGFQPQHF. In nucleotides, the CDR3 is TGTGCCAGTAGTATAGAGACAGGGTTTCAGCCCCAGCATTTT.

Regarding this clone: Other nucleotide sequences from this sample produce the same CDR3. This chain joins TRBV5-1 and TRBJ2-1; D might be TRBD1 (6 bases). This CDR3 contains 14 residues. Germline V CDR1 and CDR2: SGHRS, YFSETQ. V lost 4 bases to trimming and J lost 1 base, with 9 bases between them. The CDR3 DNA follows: TGCGCCAGCAGCCTTGGACAGTCCTACAATGAGCAGTTCTTC. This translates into CASSLGQSYNEQFF.

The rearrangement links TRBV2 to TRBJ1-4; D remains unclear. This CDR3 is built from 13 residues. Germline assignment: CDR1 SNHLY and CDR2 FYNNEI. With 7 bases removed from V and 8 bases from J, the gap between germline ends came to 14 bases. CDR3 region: CASNPGGREKLFF. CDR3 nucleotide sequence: TGTGCCAGCAATCCGGGAGGACGGGAAAAACTGTTTTTT.

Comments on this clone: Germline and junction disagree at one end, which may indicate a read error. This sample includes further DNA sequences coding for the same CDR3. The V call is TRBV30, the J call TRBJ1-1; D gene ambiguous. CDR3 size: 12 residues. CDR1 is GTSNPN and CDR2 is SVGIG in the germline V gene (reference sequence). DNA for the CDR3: TGTGCTTGGAGTGTCGGAGGGCCGATCGCTTTCTTT. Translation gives CAWSVGGPIAFF.

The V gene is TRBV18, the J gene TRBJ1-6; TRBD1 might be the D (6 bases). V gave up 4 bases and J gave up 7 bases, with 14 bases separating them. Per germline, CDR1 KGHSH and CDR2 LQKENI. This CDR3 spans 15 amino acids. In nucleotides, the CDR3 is TGTGCCAGCTCACAGGGACATAATATAAATTCACCCCTCCACTTT. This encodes CASSQGHNINSPLHF.

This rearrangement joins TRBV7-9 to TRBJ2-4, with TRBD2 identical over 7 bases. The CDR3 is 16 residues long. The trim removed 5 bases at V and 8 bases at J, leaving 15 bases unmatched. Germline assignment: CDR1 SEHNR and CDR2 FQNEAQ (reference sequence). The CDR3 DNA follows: TGTGCCAGCAGCCTCCAGCGGGGTCGGGGGACGGACATTCAGTACTTC. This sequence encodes CASSLQRGRGTDIQYF.

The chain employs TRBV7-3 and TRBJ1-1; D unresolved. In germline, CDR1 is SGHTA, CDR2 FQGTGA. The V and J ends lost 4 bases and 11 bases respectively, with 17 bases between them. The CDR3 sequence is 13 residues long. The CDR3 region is CASSSGSTGSAFF. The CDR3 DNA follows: TGTGCCAGCAGCTCCGGGTCTACCGGGAGCGCTTTCTTT.

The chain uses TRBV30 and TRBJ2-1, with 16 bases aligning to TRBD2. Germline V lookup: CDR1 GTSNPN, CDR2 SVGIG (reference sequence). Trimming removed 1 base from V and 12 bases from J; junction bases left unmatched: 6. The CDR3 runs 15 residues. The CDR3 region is CAWSGGLAGGRLQFF. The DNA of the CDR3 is TGTGCCTGGAGTGGGGGACTAGCGGGGGGGAGATTGCAGTTCTTC.

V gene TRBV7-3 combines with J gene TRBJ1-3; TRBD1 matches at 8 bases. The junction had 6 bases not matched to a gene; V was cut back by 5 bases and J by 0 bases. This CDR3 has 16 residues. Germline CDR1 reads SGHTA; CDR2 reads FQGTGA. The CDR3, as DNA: TGTGCCAGCAGCCCGGGACAGGCGCTCTCTGGAAACACCATATATTTT. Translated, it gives CASSPGQALSGNTIYF.

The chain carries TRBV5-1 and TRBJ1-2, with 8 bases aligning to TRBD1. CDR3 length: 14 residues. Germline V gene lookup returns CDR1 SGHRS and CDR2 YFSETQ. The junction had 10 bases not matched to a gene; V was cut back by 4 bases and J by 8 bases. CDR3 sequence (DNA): TGCGCCAGCAGCCCCGGGGACAGGTCTGGAGGCTACACCTTC. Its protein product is CASSPGDRSGGYTF.

CDR3 protein: CASGPGQGDIQYF. The CDR3 DNA sequence: TGCGCCAGCGGACCGGGACAGGGGGACATTCAGTACTTC. The chain combines TRBV5-1 with TRBJ2-4; 11 bases align to TRBD1. The CDR3 length is 13 residues. V was clipped by 7 bases and J by 8 bases; unmatched bases: 5. CDR1 SGHRS and CDR2 YFSETQ come from the germline V gene.

CDR3 region: CASSPGGAGNQPQHF. The DNA for the CDR3 is TGTGCCAGCAGTCCAGGGGGCGCGGGCAATCAGCCCCAGCATTTT. This chain links TRBV6-5 with TRBJ1-5; the match to TRBD1 covers 8 bases. CDR1 is MNHEY, CDR2 SVGAGI, per germline. V was pared by 5 bases and J by 2 bases, with 5 bases of the junction left unmatched. The CDR3 is 15 amino acids.

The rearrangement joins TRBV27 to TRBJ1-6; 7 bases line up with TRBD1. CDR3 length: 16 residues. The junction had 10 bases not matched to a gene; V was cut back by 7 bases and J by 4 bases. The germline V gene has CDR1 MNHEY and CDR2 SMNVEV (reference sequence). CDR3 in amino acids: CASMTGTVSYNSPLHF. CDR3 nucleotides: TGTGCCAGCATGACCGGGACAGTGAGTTATAATTCACCCCTCCACTTT.

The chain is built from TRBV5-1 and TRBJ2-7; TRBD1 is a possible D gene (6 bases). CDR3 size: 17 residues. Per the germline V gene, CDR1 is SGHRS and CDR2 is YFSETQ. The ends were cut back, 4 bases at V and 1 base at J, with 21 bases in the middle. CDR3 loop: CASSPRIGTRVSYEQYF. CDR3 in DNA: TGCGCCAGCAGCCCGCGGATCGGGACACGAGTTTCCTACGAGCAGTACTTC.

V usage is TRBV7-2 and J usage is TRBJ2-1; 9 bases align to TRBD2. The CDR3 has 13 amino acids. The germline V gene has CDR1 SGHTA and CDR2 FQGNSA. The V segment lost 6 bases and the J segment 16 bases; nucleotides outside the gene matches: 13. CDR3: CASSSNSGTSKFF. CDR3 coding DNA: TGTGCCAGCAGTTCTAATTCCGGGACTAGCAAATTCTTC.

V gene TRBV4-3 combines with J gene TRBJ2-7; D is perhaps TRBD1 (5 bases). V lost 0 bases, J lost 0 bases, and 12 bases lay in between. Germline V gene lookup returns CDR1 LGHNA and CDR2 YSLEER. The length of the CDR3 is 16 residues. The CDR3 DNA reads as TGCGCCAGCAGCCAAGAGTGGCAGGGCCACTCCTACGAGCAGTACTTC. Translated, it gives CASSQEWQGHSYEQYF.

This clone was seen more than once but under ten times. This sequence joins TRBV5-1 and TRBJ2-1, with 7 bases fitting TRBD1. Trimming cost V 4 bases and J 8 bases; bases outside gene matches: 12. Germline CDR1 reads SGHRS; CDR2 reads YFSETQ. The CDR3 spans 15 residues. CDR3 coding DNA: TGCGCCAGCAGCCCCGACAGGGTAACGAGGCATGAGCAGTTCTTC. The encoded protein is CASSPDRVTRHEQFF.

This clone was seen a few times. CDR3 in amino acids: CASSLRDRGNYGYTF. CDR3 bases: TGCGCCAGCAGCTTGAGAGACAGGGGGAACTATGGCTACACCTTC. The genes are TRBV5-1 and TRBJ1-2; 9 bases fit TRBD1. CDR3 length: 15 residues. After removal of 1 base from V and 2 bases from J, the junction contained 3 bases not matched to a gene. CDR1 SGHRS and CDR2 YFSETQ come from the germline V gene. The full variable domain, with the rest looked up from reference TRBV5-1 and TRBJ1-2, is KAGVTQTPRYLIKTRGQQVTLSCSPISGHRSVSWYQQTPGQGLQFLFEYFSETQRNKGNFPGRFSGRQFSNSRSEMNVSTLELGDSALYLCASSLRDRGNYGYTFGSGTRLTVV.

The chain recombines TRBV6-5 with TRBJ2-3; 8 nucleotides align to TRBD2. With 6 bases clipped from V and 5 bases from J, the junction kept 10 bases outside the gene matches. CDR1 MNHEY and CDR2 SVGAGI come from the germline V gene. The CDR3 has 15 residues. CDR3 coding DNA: TGTGCCAGCAGACCCGGGGTAGCGGGGATAGATACGCAGTATTTT. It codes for CASRPGVAGIDTQYF.

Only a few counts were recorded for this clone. The DNA of the CDR3 is TGTGCCAGCAGCTTCCCCAGCGGAGCGATCACCGGGGAGCTGTTTTTT. Residues: CASSFPSGAITGELFF. This chain links TRBV7-9 with TRBJ2-2; tentatively, D is TRBD2 (5 bases). Germline-derived CDR1 and CDR2 are SEHNR and FQNEAQ (reference sequence). Trimming stripped 3 bases from V and 4 bases from J, with 15 bases between. The CDR3 loop spans 16 amino acids.

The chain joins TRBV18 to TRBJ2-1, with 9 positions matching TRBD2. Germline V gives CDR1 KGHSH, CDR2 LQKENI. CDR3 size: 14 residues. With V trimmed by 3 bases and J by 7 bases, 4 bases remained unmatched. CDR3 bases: TGTGCCAGCTCACCGCGGCGGGGGGGTAATGAGCAGTTCTTC. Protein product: CASSPRRGGNEQFF.

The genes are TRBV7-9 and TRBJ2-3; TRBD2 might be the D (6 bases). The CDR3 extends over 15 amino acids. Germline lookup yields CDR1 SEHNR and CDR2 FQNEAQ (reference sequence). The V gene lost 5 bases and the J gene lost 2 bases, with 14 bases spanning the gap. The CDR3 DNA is TGTGCCAGCAGCATGACACTAGCTTACACAGATACGCAGTATTTT. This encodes CASSMTLAYTDTQYF.

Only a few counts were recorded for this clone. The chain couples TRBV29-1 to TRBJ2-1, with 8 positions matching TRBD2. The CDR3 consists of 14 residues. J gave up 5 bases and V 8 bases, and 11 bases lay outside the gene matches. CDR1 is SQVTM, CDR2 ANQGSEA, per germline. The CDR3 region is CSTLTGGGHNEQFF. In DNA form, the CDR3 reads TGCAGCACACTCACGGGCGGGGGGCACAATGAGCAGTTCTTC.

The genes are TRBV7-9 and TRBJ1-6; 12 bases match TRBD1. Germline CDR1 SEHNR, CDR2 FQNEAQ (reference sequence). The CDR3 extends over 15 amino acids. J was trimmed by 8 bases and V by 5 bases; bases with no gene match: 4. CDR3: CASSRDRGLDSPLHF. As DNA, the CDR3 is TGTGCCAGCAGCAGGGACAGGGGGCTCGATTCACCCCTCCACTTT.

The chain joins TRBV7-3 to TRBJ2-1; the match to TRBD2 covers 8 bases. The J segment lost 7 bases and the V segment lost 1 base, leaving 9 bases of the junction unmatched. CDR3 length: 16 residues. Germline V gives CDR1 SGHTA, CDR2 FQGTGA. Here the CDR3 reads CASSLKSRGGRNEQFF. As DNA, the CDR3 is TGTGCCAGCAGCTTAAAATCCCGGGGGGGCCGAAATGAGCAGTTCTTC.

The CDR3 region has the DNA TGTGCCAGCAGCCCGCAGGTAGGAACTGAAGCTTTCTTT. It encodes CASSPQVGTEAFF. The chain has TRBV7-2 and TRBJ1-1; D gene unclear. The CDR3 is 13 amino acids. Germline V gene lookup returns CDR1 SGHTA and CDR2 FQGNSA. The ends were cut back, 5 bases at V and 5 bases at J, with 12 bases in the middle.